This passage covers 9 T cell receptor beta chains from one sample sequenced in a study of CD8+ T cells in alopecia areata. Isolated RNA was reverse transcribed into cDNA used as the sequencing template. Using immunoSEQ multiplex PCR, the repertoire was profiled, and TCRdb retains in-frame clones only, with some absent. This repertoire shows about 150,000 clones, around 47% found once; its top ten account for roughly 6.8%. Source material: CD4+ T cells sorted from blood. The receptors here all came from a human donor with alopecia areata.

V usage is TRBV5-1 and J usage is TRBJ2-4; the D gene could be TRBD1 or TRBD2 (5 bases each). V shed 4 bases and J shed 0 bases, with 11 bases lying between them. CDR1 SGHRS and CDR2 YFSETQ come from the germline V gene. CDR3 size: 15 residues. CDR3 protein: CASSILGVAKNIQYF. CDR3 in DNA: TGCGCCAGCAGCATCCTGGGGGTAGCCAAAAACATTCAGTACTTC.

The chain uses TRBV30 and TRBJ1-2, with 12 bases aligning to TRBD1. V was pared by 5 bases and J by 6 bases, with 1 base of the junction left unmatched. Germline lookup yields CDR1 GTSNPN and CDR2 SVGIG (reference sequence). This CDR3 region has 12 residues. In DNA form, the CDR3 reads TGTGCCTGGGGGACAGGGGGCCATGGCTACACCTTC. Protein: CAWGTGGHGYTF.

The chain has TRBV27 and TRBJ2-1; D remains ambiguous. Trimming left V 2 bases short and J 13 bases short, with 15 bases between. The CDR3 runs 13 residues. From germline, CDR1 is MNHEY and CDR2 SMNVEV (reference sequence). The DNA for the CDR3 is TGTGCCAGCAGTTTACGCCCCCCTACCGCCCAGTTCTTC. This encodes CASSLRPPTAQFF.

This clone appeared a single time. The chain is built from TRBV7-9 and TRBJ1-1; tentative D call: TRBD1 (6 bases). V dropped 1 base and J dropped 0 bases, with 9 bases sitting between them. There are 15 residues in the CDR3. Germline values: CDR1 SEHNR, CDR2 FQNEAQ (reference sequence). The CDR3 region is CASSLEGQLNTEAFF. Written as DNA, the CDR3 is TGTGCCAGCAGCTTAGAAGGACAGCTGAACACTGAAGCTTTCTTT.

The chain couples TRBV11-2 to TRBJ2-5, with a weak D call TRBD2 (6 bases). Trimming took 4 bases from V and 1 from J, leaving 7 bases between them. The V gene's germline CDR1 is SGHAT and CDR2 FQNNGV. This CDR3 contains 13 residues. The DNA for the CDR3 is TGTGCCAGCAGCTGGGGGGTCCAAGAGACCCAGTACTTC. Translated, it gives CASSWGVQETQYF.

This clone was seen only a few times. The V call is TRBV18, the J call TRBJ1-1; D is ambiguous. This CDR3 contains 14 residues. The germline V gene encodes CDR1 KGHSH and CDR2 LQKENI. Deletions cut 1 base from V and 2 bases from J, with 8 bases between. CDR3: CASSPLNSNTEAFF. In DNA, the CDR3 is TGTGCCAGCTCACCACTCAACAGCAACACTGAAGCTTTCTTT.

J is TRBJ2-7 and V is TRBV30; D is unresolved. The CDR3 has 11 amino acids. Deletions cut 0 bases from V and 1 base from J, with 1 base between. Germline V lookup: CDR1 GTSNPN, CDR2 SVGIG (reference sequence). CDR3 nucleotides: TGTGCCTGGAGTGTATCCTACGAGCAGTACTTC. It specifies CAWSVSYEQYF. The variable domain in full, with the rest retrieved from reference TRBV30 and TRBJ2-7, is SQTIHQWPATLVQPVGSPLSLECTVEGTSNPNLYWYRQAAGRGLQLLFYSVGIGQISSEVPQNLSASRPQDRQFILSSKKLLLSDSGFYLCAWSVSYEQYFGPGTRLTVT.

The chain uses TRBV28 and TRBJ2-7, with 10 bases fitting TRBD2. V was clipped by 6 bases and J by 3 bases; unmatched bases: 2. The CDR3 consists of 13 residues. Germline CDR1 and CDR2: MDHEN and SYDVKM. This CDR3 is CASSSGRVYEQYF. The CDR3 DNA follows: TGTGCCAGCAGCAGCGGGAGGGTCTACGAGCAGTACTTC. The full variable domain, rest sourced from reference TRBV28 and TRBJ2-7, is DVKVTQSSRYLVKRTGEKVFLECVQDMDHENMFWYRQDPGLGLRLIYFSYDVKMKEKGDIPEGYSVSREKKERFSLILESASTNQTSMYLCASSSGRVYEQYFGPGTRLTVT.

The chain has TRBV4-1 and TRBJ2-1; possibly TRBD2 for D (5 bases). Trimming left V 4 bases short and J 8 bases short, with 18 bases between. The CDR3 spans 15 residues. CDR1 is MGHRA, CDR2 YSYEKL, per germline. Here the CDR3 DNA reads TGCGCCAGCAGCCTAGCTAGCCCCCTCGGGTATGAGCAGTTCTTC. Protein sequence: CASSLASPLGYEQFF.